A single sample gave rise to the 17 T cell receptor beta chains below, sequenced in a study of CD8 T cells in ankylosing spondylitis. TCRdb recomputed calls from the 5' RACE reads with MiXCR, one row per CDR3 protein. Of 150,000 to 200,000 distinct CDR3 sequences in the sample, around 13% were seen once. What was sequenced was blood, either unsorted or a sorted T cell fraction (not recorded which). These receptors all stem from a female donor with ankylosing spondylitis or in good health (not recorded which).

Turning to this clonotype: The junction differs from germline at one of its ends, possibly a read error. The V and J genes are TRBV27 and TRBJ1-5; weak D call: TRBD1 (5 bases). The CDR3 length is 15 residues. Germline V CDR1 and CDR2: MNHEY, SMNVEV (reference sequence). CDR3 loop: CVSSPRTGLNQPQHF. The CDR3 DNA follows: TGTGTCAGCAGTCCCCGGACGGGACTCAATCAGCCCCAGCATTTT.

The rearrangement uses TRBV6-2 or TRBV6-3 and TRBJ2-4; no clear D gene. Deletions cut 5 bases from V and 0 bases from J, with 8 bases between. Looked up from germline, CDR1 is MNHEY and CDR2 is SVGEGT. The CDR3 is made up of 14 amino acids. Here the CDR3 DNA reads TGTGCCAGCAGTGACGGGTTAGCCAAAAACATTCAGTACTTC. Its translation is CASSDGLAKNIQYF.

This clonotype was seen a handful of times. This chain uses TRBV5-1 with TRBJ1-3; no firm D call. CDR1 SGHRS and CDR2 YFSETQ come from the germline V gene. V lost 5 bases to trimming and J lost 0 bases, with 6 bases between them. CDR3 length: 13 residues. In DNA form, the CDR3 reads TGCGCCAGCAGGTCAGACTCTGGAAACACCATATATTTT. As protein: CASRSDSGNTIYF.

This chain joins TRBV7-2 and TRBJ2-2, with 11 bases that match TRBD2. The junction had 4 bases not matched to a gene; V was cut back by 3 bases and J by 4 bases. The CDR3 has 16 residues. Germline CDR1 reads SGHTA; CDR2 reads FQGNSA. As DNA, the CDR3 is TGTGCCAGCAGCTTTGTGCTAGCGGGAGGCACCGGGGAGCTGTTTTTT. This encodes CASSFVLAGGTGELFF.

This clonotype was detected only a few times. The chain carries TRBV7-9 and TRBJ2-4, with 9 positions matching TRBD2. This CDR3 has 16 residues. The V segment lost 5 bases and the J segment 3 bases; nucleotides outside the gene matches: 8. Germline CDR1 SEHNR, CDR2 FQNEAQ (reference sequence). The CDR3 spells CASSGSGRWGKNIQYF. CDR3 coding DNA: TGTGCCAGCAGCGGTAGCGGGAGATGGGGCAAAAACATTCAGTACTTC.

This clonotype was counted a few times. The gene calls are TRBV29-1 and TRBJ1-3; unclear D gene. V was pared by 5 bases and J by 7 bases, with 18 bases between. This CDR3 has 14 amino acids. Germline lookup yields CDR1 SQVTM and CDR2 ANQGSEA. CDR3 sequence reads: CSVLSKVPRNTIYF. The CDR3 DNA reads as TGCAGCGTTTTGTCCAAGGTCCCGCGCAACACCATATATTTT.

In its sample, this clonotype was seen many times. The V and J genes are TRBV5-5 and TRBJ2-7; no clear D. CDR3 length: 15 residues. V lost 0 bases, J lost 2 bases, and 12 bases lay in between. Looked up from germline, CDR1 is SGHKS and CDR2 is YYEKEE (reference sequence). The CDR3 DNA reads TGTGCCAGCAGCTTGGTTTCCTCAGCCGCCTACGAGCAGTACTTC. Amino acids: CASSLVSSAAYEQYF.

This clonotype was found many times. The gene calls are TRBV4-3 and TRBJ2-7, with TRBD1 as a possible D gene (6 bases). Germline V gene lookup returns CDR1 LGHNA and CDR2 YSLEER. Trimming removed 3 bases at V and 2 bases at J, with 23 bases between. The CDR3 consists of 18 residues. The CDR3 region has the DNA TGCGCCAGCAGCCAGGATCCGCCGGCTACAGGGAGTGCCTACGAGCAGTACTTC. Translated: CASSQDPPATGSAYEQYF.

This clonotype was detected a few times. V is TRBV7-2 and J is TRBJ2-3; TRBD2 aligns across 8 bases. V gave up 1 base and J gave up 5 bases; unmatched junction bases: 5. The germline CDR1 and CDR2 sequences are SGHTA and FQGNSA. The CDR3 is 15 amino acids. CDR3 loop: CASSLVGRAGDTQYF. CDR3 bases: TGTGCCAGCAGCTTAGTCGGGAGGGCAGGAGATACGCAGTATTTT.

The rearrangement joins TRBV2 to TRBJ2-1, with 8 bases identical to TRBD2. Germline V gene sequence: CDR1 SNHLY, CDR2 FYNNEI. The CDR3 sequence is 12 residues long. The V and J ends lost 8 bases and 11 bases, in that order; junction bases with no gene match: 8. CDR3 in amino acids: CASLMTSAKQFF. The CDR3 coding sequence is TGTGCCAGCTTAATGACTAGCGCTAAGCAGTTCTTC. The full variable domain, its missing parts supplied by reference TRBV2 and TRBJ2-1, is EPEVTQTPSHQVTQMGQEVILRCVPISNHLYFYWYRQILGQKVEFLVSFYNNEISEKSEIFDDQFSVERPDGSNFTLKIRSTKLEDSAMYFCASLMTSAKQFFGPGTRLTVL.

This clonotype has ten or more counts. CDR3 amino acids: CASSSYSNQPQHF. CDR3 nucleotides: TGTGCCAGCAGTTCCTATAGCAATCAGCCCCAGCATTTT. J is TRBJ1-5 and V is TRBV12-3 or TRBV12-4; no clear D gene. The CDR3 has 13 amino acids. Trimming cost V 4 bases and J 0 bases, with 4 bases left between them.

The V call is TRBV5-1, the J call TRBJ1-2, with 9 nucleotides matching TRBD1. The V segment lost 4 bases and the J segment 4 bases; nucleotides outside the gene matches: 8. Germline V lookup: CDR1 SGHRS, CDR2 YFSETQ. This CDR3 comprises 15 residues. The CDR3 loop is CASSPGQGTSYGYTF. The CDR3 bases are TGCGCCAGCAGCCCAGGACAGGGGACAAGCTATGGCTACACCTTC.

This clonotype was counted between two and nine times. V usage is TRBV2 and J usage is TRBJ1-5, with D possibly being TRBD1 (6 bases). V lost 8 bases and J lost 3, with 14 bases in between. The length of the CDR3 is 14 residues. Germline-derived CDR1 and CDR2 are SNHLY and FYNNEI. This chain's CDR3 is CASSGTPHNQPQHF. CDR3 nucleotide sequence: TGTGCCAGCTCCGGGACACCCCACAATCAGCCCCAGCATTTT.

This clonotype was detected ten times or more. This chain links TRBV27 with TRBJ1-1; TRBD1 matches 7 bases. V was pared by 5 bases and J by 4 bases, with 13 bases of the junction left unmatched. CDR1 and CDR2 (germline): MNHEY, SMNVEV (reference sequence). This CDR3 comprises 16 residues. CDR3 coding DNA: TGTGCCAGCAGTACCGTCAGGGGGAATTGGGGCACTGAAGCTTTCTTT. It translates to CASSTVRGNWGTEAFF.

DNA of the CDR3: TGTGCCAGCAGCCACAGACAGGCCAACGTCTATGGCTACACCTTC. It specifies CASSHRQANVYGYTF. V and J are TRBV14 and TRBJ1-2; the D gene is possibly TRBD1 (6 bases). Trimming pared 3 bases from V and 4 bases from J, leaving 15 bases between. The CDR3 is 15 amino acids. CDR1 SGHDN and CDR2 FVKESK come from the germline V gene.

In its sample, this clonotype was seen many times. The V gene is TRBV4-1, the J gene TRBJ2-3, with 9 positions matching TRBD2. Germline assignment: CDR1 MGHRA and CDR2 YSYEKL. V dropped 0 bases and J dropped 1; count of bases not matched to a gene: 2. This CDR3 spans 16 amino acids. The CDR3 reads CASSQEVAGGTDTQYF. CDR3 nucleotide sequence: TGCGCCAGCAGCCAAGAAGTAGCGGGAGGCACAGATACGCAGTATTTT.

In its sample, this clonotype was seen many times. The chain has TRBV3-1 and TRBJ2-3; no reliable D call. V was pared by 4 bases and J by 5 bases, with 10 bases between. Germline V CDR1 and CDR2: LGHDT, YNNKEL (reference sequence). The CDR3 sequence is 13 residues long. The CDR3 reads CASSRAHIDTQYF. CDR3 coding DNA: TGTGCCAGCAGCCGAGCCCATATAGATACGCAGTATTTT.